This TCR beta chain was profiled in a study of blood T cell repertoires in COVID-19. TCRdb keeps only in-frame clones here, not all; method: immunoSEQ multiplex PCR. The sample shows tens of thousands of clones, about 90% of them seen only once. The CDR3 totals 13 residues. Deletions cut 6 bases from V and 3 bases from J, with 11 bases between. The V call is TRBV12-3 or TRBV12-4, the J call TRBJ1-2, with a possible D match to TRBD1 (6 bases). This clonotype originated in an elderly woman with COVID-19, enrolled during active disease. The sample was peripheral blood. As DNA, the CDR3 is TGTGCCAGCAGAAGAGGACAGTACTATGGCTACACCTTC. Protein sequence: CASRRGQYYGYTF.